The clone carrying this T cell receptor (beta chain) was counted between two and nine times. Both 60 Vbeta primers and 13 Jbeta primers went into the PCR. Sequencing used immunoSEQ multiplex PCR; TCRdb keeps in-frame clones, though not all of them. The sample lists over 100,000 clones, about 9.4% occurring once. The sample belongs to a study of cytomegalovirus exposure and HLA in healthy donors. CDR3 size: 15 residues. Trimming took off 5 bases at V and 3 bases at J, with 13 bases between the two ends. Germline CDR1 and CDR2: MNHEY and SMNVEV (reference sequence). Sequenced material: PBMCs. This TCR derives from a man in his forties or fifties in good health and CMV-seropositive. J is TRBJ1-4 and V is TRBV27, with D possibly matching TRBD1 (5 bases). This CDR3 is CASSIGGTPNEKLFF. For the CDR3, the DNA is TGTGCCAGCAGTATTGGGGGGACTCCTAATGAAAAACTGTTTTTT. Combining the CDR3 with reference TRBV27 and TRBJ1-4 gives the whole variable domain EAQVTQNPRYLITVTGKKLTVTCSQNMNHEYMSWYRQDPGLGLRQIYYSMNVEVTDKGDVPEGYKVSRKEKRNFPLILESPSPNQTSLYFCASSIGGTPNEKLFFGSGTQLSVL.